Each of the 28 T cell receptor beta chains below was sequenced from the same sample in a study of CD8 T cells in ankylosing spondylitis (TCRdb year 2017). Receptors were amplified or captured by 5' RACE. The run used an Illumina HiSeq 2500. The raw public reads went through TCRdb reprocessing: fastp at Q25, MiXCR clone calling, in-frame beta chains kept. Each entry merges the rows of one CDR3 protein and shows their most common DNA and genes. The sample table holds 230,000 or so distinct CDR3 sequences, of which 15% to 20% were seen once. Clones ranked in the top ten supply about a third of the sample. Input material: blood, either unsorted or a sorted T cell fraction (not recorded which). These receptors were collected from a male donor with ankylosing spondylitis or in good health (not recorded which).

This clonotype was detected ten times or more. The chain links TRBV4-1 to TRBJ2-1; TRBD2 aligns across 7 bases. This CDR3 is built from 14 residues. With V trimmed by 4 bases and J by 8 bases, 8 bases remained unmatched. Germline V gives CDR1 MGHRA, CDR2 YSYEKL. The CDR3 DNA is TGCGCCAGCAGCCTGCGACTAGCAACCGATGAGCAGTTCTTC. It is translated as CASSLRLATDEQFF.

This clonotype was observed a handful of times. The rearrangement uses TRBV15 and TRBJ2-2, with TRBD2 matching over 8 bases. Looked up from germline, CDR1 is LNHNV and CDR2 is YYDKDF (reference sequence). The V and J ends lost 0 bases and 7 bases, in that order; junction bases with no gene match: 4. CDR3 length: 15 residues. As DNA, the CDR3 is TGTGCCACCAGCAGAGATCAGCGGGAGATCGGGGAGCTGTTTTTT. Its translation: CATSRDQREIGELFF.

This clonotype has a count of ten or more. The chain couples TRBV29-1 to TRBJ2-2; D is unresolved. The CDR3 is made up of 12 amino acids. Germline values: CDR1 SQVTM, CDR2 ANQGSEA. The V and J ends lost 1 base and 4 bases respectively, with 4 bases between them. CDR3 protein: CSVEAPTGELFF. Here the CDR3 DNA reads TGCAGCGTTGAAGCCCCCACCGGGGAGCTGTTTTTT.

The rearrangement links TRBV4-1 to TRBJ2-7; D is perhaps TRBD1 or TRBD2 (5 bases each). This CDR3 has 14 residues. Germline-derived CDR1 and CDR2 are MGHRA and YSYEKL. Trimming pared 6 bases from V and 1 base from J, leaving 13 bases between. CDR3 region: CASREGAGSYEQYF. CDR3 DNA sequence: TGCGCCAGCAGGGAAGGGGCGGGTTCCTACGAGCAGTACTTC.

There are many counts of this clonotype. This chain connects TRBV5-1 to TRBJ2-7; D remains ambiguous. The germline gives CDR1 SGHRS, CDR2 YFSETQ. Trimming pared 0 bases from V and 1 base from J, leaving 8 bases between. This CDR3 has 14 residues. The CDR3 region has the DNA TGCGCCAGCAGCTTGGGACTGGGTTCCTACGAGCAGTACTTC. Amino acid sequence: CASSLGLGSYEQYF.

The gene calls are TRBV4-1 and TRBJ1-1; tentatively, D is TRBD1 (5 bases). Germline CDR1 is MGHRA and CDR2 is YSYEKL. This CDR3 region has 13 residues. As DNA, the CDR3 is TGCGCTTCCGGGGGAGGGTCGGACACTGAAGCTTTCTTT. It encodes CASGGGSDTEAFF.

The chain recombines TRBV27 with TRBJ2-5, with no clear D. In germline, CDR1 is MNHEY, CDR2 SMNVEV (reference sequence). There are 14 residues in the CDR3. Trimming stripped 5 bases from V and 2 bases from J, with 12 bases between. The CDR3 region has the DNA TGTGCCAGCAGTGCCTACAGAGGACAAGAGACCCAGTACTTC. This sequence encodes CASSAYRGQETQYF.

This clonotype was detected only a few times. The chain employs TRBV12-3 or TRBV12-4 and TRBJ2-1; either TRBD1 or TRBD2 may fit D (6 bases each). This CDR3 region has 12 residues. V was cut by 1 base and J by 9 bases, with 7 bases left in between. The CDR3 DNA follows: TGTGCCAGCAGTTTAGGGGGGGCTGAGCAGTTCTTC. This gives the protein CASSLGGAEQFF.

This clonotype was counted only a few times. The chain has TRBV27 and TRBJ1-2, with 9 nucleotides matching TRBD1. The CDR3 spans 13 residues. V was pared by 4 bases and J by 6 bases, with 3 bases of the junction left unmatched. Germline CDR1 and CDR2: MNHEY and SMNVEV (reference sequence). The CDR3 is CASSSRQGDGYTF. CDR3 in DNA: TGTGCCAGCAGTTCACGACAGGGGGATGGCTACACCTTC.

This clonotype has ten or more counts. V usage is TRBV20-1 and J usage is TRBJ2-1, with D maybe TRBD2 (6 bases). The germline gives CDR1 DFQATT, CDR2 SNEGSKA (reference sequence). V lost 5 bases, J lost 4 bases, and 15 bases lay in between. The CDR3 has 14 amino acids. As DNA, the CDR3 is TGCAGTGCTCCGGGGTTCCTAGCGTACAATGAGCAGTTCTTC. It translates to CSAPGFLAYNEQFF.

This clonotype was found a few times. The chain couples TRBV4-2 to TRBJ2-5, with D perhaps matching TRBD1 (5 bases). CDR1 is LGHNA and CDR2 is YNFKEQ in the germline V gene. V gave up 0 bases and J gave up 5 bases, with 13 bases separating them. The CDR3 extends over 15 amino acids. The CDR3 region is CASSQDFGRAETQYF. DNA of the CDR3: TGTGCCAGCAGCCAAGATTTCGGCAGGGCGGAGACCCAGTACTTC.

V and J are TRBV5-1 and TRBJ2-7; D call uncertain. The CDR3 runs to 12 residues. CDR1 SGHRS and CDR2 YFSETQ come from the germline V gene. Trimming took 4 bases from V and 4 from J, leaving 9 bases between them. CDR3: CASSDDRYEQYF. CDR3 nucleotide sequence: TGCGCCAGCAGCGATGATCGATACGAGCAGTACTTC.

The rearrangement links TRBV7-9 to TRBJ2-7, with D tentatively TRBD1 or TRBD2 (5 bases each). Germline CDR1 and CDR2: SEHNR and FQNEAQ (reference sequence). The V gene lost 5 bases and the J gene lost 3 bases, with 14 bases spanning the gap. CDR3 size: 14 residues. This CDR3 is CASSPPGTIYEQYF. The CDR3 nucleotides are TGTGCCAGCAGCCCCCCCGGGACCATCTACGAGCAGTACTTC.

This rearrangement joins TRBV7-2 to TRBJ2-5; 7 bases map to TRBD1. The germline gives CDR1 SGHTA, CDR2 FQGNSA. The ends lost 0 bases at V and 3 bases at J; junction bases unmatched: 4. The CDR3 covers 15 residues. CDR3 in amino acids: CASSLADRVKETQYF. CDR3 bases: TGTGCCAGCAGCTTAGCAGACAGGGTTAAAGAGACCCAGTACTTC.

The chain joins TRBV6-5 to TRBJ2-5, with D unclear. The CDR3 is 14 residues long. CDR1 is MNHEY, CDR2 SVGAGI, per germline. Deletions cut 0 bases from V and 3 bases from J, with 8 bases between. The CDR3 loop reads CASSYSTGEETQYF. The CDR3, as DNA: TGTGCCAGCAGTTACTCGACGGGTGAAGAGACCCAGTACTTC.

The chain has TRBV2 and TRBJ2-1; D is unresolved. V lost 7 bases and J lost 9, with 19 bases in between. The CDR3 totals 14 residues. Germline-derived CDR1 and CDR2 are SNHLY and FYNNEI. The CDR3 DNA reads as TGTGCCAGCACAATACTCTCGGTGGGATCTGAGCAGTTCTTC. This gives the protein CASTILSVGSEQFF. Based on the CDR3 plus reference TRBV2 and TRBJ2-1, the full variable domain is EPEVTQTPSHQVTQMGQEVILRCVPISNHLYFYWYRQILGQKVEFLVSFYNNEISEKSEIFDDQFSVERPDGSNFTLKIRSTKLEDSAMYFCASTILSVGSEQFFGPGTRLTVL.

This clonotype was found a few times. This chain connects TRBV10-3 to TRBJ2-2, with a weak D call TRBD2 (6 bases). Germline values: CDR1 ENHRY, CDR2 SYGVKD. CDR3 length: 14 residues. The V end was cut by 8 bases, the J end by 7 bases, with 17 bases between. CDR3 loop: CAIFSLARGGELFF. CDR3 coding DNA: TGTGCCATCTTCTCCCTAGCGAGAGGCGGGGAGCTGTTTTTT.

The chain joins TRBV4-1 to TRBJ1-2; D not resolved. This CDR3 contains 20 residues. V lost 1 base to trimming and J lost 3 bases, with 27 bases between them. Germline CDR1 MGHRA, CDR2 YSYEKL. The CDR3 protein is CASSQGGTRLEASVDYGYTF. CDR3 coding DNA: TGCGCCAGCAGCCAAGGCGGCACAAGATTGGAGGCCAGTGTCGACTATGGCTACACCTTC.

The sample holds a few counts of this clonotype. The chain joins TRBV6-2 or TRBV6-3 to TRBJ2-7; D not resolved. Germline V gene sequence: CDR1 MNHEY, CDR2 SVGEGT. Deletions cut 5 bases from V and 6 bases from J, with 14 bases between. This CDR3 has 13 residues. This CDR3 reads CASSPVGSLEQYF. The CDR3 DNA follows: TGTGCCAGCAGTCCCGTGGGCTCCCTCGAGCAGTACTTC.

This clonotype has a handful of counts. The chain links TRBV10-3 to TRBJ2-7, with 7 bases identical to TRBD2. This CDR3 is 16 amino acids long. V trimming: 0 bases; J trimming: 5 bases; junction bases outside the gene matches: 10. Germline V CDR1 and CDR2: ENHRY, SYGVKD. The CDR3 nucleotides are TGTGCCATCAGTGAGTCCCCAGTGGGACTATTGGACGAGCAGTACTTC. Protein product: CAISESPVGLLDEQYF.

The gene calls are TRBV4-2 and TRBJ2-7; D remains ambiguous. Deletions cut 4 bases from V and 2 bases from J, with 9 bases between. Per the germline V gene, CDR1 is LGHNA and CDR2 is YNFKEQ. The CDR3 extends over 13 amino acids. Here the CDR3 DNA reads TGTGCCAGCAGCCCCGGCAGTGCCTACGAGCAGTACTTC. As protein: CASSPGSAYEQYF.

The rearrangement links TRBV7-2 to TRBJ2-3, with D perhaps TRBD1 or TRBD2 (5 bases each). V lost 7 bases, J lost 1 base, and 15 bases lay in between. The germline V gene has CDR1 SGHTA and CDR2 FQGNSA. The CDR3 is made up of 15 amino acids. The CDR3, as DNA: TGTGCCAGCATCCCGGGGACCCAGGGCACAGATACGCAGTATTTT. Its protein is CASIPGTQGTDTQYF.

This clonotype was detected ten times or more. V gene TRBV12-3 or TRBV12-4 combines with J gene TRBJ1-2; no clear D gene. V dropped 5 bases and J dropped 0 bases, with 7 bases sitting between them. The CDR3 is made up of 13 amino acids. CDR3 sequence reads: CASSVGPNYGYTF. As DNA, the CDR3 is TGTGCCAGCAGTGTAGGTCCTAACTATGGCTACACCTTC.

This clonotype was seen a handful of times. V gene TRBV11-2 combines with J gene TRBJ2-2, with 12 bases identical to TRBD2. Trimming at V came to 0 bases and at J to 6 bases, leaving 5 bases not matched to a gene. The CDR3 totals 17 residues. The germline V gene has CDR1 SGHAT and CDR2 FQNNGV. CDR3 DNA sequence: TGTGCCAGCAGCTTAGAGGCTAGCGGGAGGGACGCCGGGGAGCTGTTTTTT. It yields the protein CASSLEASGRDAGELFF.

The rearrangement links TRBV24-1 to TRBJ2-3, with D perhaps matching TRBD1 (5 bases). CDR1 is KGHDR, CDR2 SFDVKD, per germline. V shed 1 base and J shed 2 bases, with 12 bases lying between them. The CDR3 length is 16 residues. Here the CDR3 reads CATSDFLGATTDTQYF. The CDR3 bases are TGTGCCACCAGTGATTTTCTTGGGGCTACCACAGATACGCAGTATTTT.

The CDR3 DNA is TGCGCCAGCAGCCAAGATGGGGGATCTACCTACGAGCAGTACTTC. It specifies CASSQDGGSTYEQYF. This chain connects TRBV4-1 to TRBJ2-7; D assignment may be TRBD1 or TRBD2 (5 bases each). The V end lost 0 bases, the J end lost 2 bases, and 11 bases lay between the germline ends. This CDR3 comprises 15 residues. The germline gives CDR1 MGHRA, CDR2 YSYEKL.

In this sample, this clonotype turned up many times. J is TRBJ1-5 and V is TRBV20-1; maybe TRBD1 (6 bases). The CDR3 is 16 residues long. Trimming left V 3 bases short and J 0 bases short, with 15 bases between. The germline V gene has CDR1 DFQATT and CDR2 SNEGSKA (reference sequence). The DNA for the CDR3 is TGCAGTGCTAGCGGTCCAGGGGACAATAGCAATCAGCCCCAGCATTTT. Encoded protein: CSASGPGDNSNQPQHF.

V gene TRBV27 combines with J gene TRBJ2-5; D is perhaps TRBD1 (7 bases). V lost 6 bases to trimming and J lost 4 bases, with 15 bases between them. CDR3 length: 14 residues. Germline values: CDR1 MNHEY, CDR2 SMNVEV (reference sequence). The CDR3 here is CASRLTGEAETQYF. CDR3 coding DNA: TGTGCCAGCAGACTAACAGGGGAGGCAGAGACCCAGTACTTC.